This T cell receptor (beta chain) was identified during a study of T-cell reconstitution after alpha-beta-depleted transplantation in children. As it was prepared, the TCRbeta library received unique molecular identifiers. TCRdb itself ran the PCR reads through MiXCR, one entry per CDR3 protein. Found here are fewer than 1 million distinct CDR3 sequences, approximately 15% of them singletons; the top ten hold roughly 5%. J lost 4 bases, V lost 5 bases, and 9 bases had no gene match. The CDR3 runs 16 residues. Looked up from germline, CDR1 is SGHTA and CDR2 is FQGNSA. Study results and limitations: T-cell numbers and diversity one year post-transplant derived largely from freshly generated T cells.

This clonotype showed up just a few times. Antigen specificity is unknown. The chain carries TRBV7-2 and TRBJ2-2; 8 nucleotides align to TRBD1. This receptor was obtained from a male patient aged 10-17 years who had a stem cell transplant for acute lymphoblastic leukemia, so the T cells may come from the graft donor. This sample comprised PBMCs, mostly from graft donor cells, obtained 360 days after TCRalphabeta/CD19-depleted stem cell transplant. The CDR3 coding sequence is TGTGCCAGCAGCCTTGACACAGGGGGGTTCACCGGGGAGCTGTTTTTT. Encoded protein: CASSLDTGGFTGELFF.